This record concerns one T cell receptor beta chain sequence. This clone was picked up a small number of times. Which antigen it targets is not known. Base qualities are missing; no much larger clone stands one base away. This specimen belongs to a study of beta chain features in type 1 diabetes (dated by TCRdb to the late 2010s). A note on the overall study: Patients and healthy donors did not differ in mean age, gender distribution, total cell number or subset yield. Naive and central memory subsets were obtained from all 30 or so donors, but regulatory and stem cell-like memory subsets were isolated from only 8 patients and roughly 8 healthy donors. The study compared TCRB repertoires of sorted circulating CD4+ T cell subsets between recently diagnosed type 1 diabetes patients and matched healthy donors. Across all samples, fewer than 110,000,000 sorted cells were examined, and cell number per subset correlated strongly with RNA yield.

The High Capacity cDNA Reverse Transcription Kit was used to reverse transcribe all of the isolated RNA, meaning that expressed TCRB transcripts were what got sequenced. Naive, central memory and regulatory T cell samples underwent deep immunoSEQ sequencing, averaging around 3.7 million total reads per sample. Sorted cells were lysed in RLT buffer, and RNA was extracted using DNase-treated RNeasy Micro or Mini kits according to cell number. To prevent cross-contamination, each cell subset was processed individually, whereas patient and healthy donor samples were processed jointly. TCRB sequences were amplified from cDNA with the immunoSEQ multiplex PCR, producing 87-bp fragments spanning the CDR3 region. Amplicons were sequenced on the Illumina HiSeq platform. In the original analysis: Synthetic template baselines were used to correct PCR bias computationally, reads within Hamming distance 2 were collapsed together, and singletons that could not be merged were discarded. Reads were aligned against IMGT so that V, D and J genes, CDR3 length and insertions or deletions at six rearrangement sites could be assigned. Clonotype counts were normalized to sorted cell number within each subset before computing true diversity and Gini coefficients with the tcR R package. Repertoire sharing was quantified using the overlap coefficient calculated on TCRB nucleotide sequences. In its TCRdb copy, this immuneACCESS table keeps in-frame sequences only and misses some clones. Where compared with another copy, unresolved V genes explain less than half of these, and the others have no known cause. Clone size and V and J calls were adopted from that table, with D and trimming inferred from the DNA. Within this sample are some 350,000 clones, with 8% to 10% of them counted one time only. The top ten constitute 0.45% to 0.65% of the sample.

The CDR3 measures 14 amino acids from cysteine to phenylalanine. Just CDR3 DNA is preserved here, 42 bases in frame from base 1. Deletion took 3 bases off V and 4 bases off J, with a span of 10 bases between the germline ends. CDR1 and CDR2, per the germline V gene (reference sequence), are LNHDA and SQIVND. Each donor gave one peripheral blood draw, roughly 0.11 L on average, collected into heparinised tubes. A BD FACSAria II was used to sort naive, central memory, regulatory and stem cell-like memory CD4+ T cells with a panel that included CD45RO, CCR7, CD25, CD127, CD95 and CD27. All sorted populations exceeded 98% purity. PBMCs were isolated right away by Lymphoprep density gradient centrifugation and were stained directly, without culture. So that batch effects would be minimized, each experiment stained and sorted samples in pairs, pairing one healthy donor with one patient. Study-level results and caveats: Naive, central memory and regulatory TCRB repertoires appeared to be more similar among patients than among healthy donors. Only small numbers of individuals were included in the HLA sub-analyses, which left unresolved whether HLA type had any influence on TCRB rearrangement. A moderate but significant shortening of TCRB CDR3 length was observed in type 1 diabetes patients in all four CD4+ subsets. Because cDNA rather than genomic DNA was sequenced, highly expressing activated cells could have been over-represented, although no difference in activation and CD3 levels was found between groups. Patients with type 1 diabetes made fewer insertions and deleted more nucleotides at VDJ recombination sites, implying thymic rearrangement abnormalities. PCR might favor shorter templates, but patient and control samples were amplified and corrected together, so any skew would affect both groups equally.

This sequence was found in a man under 40 with type 1 diabetes. The sequence links TRBV19 to TRBJ2-1; the best D guess is TRBD1, with 5 bases matching. The sample comprised central memory CD4+ T cells from blood. The CDR3 region has the sequence CASSIQTVYNEQFF. In nucleotides, the sequence is TGTGCCAGTAGTATCCAGACAGTTTACAATGAGCAGTTCTTC.